This is a list of T cell receptor beta chains from one sample in a study of human T cells and chemical hapten exposure. TCRdb recomputed calls from the RACE reads with MiXCR, one row per CDR3 protein. The table shows about 97,000 distinct CDR3 sequences, with roughly a quarter occurring only once. The specimen was whole blood, collected in connection with sensitization to the hapten diphenylcyclopropenone (DPC). These receptor sequences come from a man aged 35 to 55 with alopecia areata. Some clones in this sample may be carry-over from other donors' samples. Each CDR3 is given with its conserved first and last residue. The order of the fields is D gene, V gene, J gene, clone size, CDR3 protein, CDR3 DNA. A D gene is named only where the DNA matches it firmly. Clone size, where shown, is once, few, many, or a class for clones that have expanded.

d_call: .
v_call: TRBV7-9
j_call: TRBJ2-1
clone_size: few
cdr3_aa: CASSPLLQAGQFF
cdr3_nt: TGTGCCAGCAGCCCTCTTTTACAGGCAGGGCAGTTCTTC

d_call: TRBD2
v_call: TRBV7-2
j_call: TRBJ2-3
clone_size: few
cdr3_aa: CASRPGTSGKEEYF
cdr3_nt: TGTGCCAGCAGGCCCGGGACTAGCGGGAAGGAGGAGTATTTT

d_call: .
v_call: TRBV29-1
j_call: TRBJ2-7
clone_size: few
cdr3_aa: CSVESALTYEQYF
cdr3_nt: TGCAGCGTTGAATCGGCCCTTACCTACGAGCAGTACTTC

d_call: TRBD2
v_call: TRBV20-1
j_call: TRBJ2-1
clone_size: .
cdr3_aa: CSARVSSGSGEQFF
cdr3_nt: TGCAGTGCTAGAGTTAGTAGCGGGAGCGGTGAGCAGTTCTTC

d_call: TRBD1
v_call: TRBV7-6
j_call: TRBJ1-1
clone_size: .
cdr3_aa: CASSLAGGSGEAFF
cdr3_nt: TGTGCCAGCAGCTTAGCAGGGGGCAGTGGTGAAGCTTTCTTT

d_call: .
v_call: TRBV7-2
j_call: TRBJ2-3
clone_size: few
cdr3_aa: CASSFGRVADTQYF
cdr3_nt: TGTGCCAGCAGCTTCGGGAGAGTTGCAGATACGCAGTATTTT

d_call: TRBD2
v_call: TRBV5-6
j_call: TRBJ2-3
clone_size: few
cdr3_aa: CASSTAGGSDTQYF
cdr3_nt: TGTGCCAGCAGCACGGCGGGGGGTAGTGATACGCAGTATTTT

d_call: .
v_call: TRBV27
j_call: TRBJ2-6
clone_size: few
cdr3_aa: CASSSPSQGAGANVLTF
cdr3_nt: TGTGCCAGCAGTTCTCCCTCACAGGGAGCTGGGGCCAACGTCCTGACTTTC

d_call: .
v_call: TRBV20-1
j_call: TRBJ2-7
clone_size: .
cdr3_aa: CSARTGNTHEQYF
cdr3_nt: TGCAGTGCTAGAACAGGGAATACCCACGAGCAGTACTTC

d_call: .
v_call: TRBV12-3/TRBV12-4
j_call: TRBJ2-1
clone_size: .
cdr3_aa: CASATVGGAVQFF
cdr3_nt: TGTGCCAGCGCGACCGTGGGAGGAGCGGTGCAGTTCTTC

d_call: TRBD2
v_call: TRBV11-2
j_call: TRBJ2-3
clone_size: .
cdr3_aa: CASSLPNRTSDVHSPTDTQYF
cdr3_nt: TGTGCCAGCAGCTTACCAAATCGGACTAGCGACGTCCACTCCCCCACAGATACGCAGTATTTT

d_call: .
v_call: TRBV6-1
j_call: TRBJ2-1
clone_size: once
cdr3_aa: CASNDGSLQGEQFF
cdr3_nt: TGTGCCAGCAATGACGGGAGCCTTCAGGGTGAGCAGTTCTTC

d_call: TRBD1
v_call: TRBV6-6
j_call: TRBJ2-7
clone_size: .
cdr3_aa: CASSRQGGGNEQYF
cdr3_nt: TGTGCCAGCAGTCGACAGGGGGGGGGGAACGAGCAGTACTTC

d_call: .
v_call: TRBV2
j_call: TRBJ2-3
clone_size: few
cdr3_aa: CASSPQGSTDTQYF
cdr3_nt: TGTGCCAGCAGTCCCCAGGGAAGCACAGATACGCAGTATTTT

d_call: .
v_call: TRBV7-9
j_call: TRBJ2-7
clone_size: .
cdr3_aa: CASSHGDHEQYF
cdr3_nt: TGTGCCAGCAGCCACGGGGATCACGAGCAGTACTTC

d_call: .
v_call: TRBV9
j_call: TRBJ1-3
clone_size: .
cdr3_aa: CASSQVGSGNTIYF
cdr3_nt: TGTGCCAGCAGCCAAGTGGGGTCTGGAAACACCATATATTTT

d_call: .
v_call: TRBV12-3/TRBV12-4
j_call: TRBJ1-2
clone_size: many
cdr3_aa: CASSLAPIGVGYTF
cdr3_nt: TGTGCCAGCAGTTTAGCTCCTATCGGGGTTGGCTACACCTTC

d_call: .
v_call: TRBV4-3
j_call: TRBJ1-4
clone_size: .
cdr3_aa: CASSHLGGEKLFF
cdr3_nt: TGCGCCAGCAGCCATTTAGGGGGGGAAAAACTGTTTTTT

d_call: .
v_call: TRBV2
j_call: TRBJ2-3
clone_size: few
cdr3_aa: CASSHSGFPSTDTQYF
cdr3_nt: TGTGCCAGCAGTCACTCCGGGTTCCCAAGCACAGATACGCAGTATTTT

d_call: TRBD1
v_call: TRBV6-2/TRBV6-3
j_call: TRBJ2-7
clone_size: .
cdr3_aa: CASSRTGTYEQYF
cdr3_nt: TGTGCCAGTTCAAGGACAGGGACCTACGAGCAGTACTTC

d_call: TRBD1
v_call: TRBV14
j_call: TRBJ2-3
clone_size: .
cdr3_aa: CASSQDRTGADTQYF
cdr3_nt: TGTGCCAGCAGCCAAGACCGGACAGGTGCAGATACGCAGTATTTT

d_call: .
v_call: TRBV4-2
j_call: TRBJ1-6
clone_size: .
cdr3_aa: CASSPKGLSYNSPLHF
cdr3_nt: TGTGCCAGCAGCCCGAAAGGTCTTTCTTATAATTCACCCCTCCACTTT

d_call: .
v_call: TRBV4-2
j_call: TRBJ2-5
clone_size: .
cdr3_aa: CASSPPLGGRLQETQYF
cdr3_nt: TGTGCCAGCAGCCCACCTTTAGGGGGGCGCCTCCAGGAGACCCAGTACTTC

d_call: .
v_call: TRBV20-1
j_call: TRBJ2-1
clone_size: few
cdr3_aa: CSARFSRGQSYNEQFF
cdr3_nt: TGCAGTGCTAGATTTTCCCGGGGGCAATCCTACAATGAGCAGTTCTTC

d_call: .
v_call: TRBV20-1
j_call: TRBJ2-5
clone_size: .
cdr3_aa: CSALPTNSETQYF
cdr3_nt: TGCAGTGCTCTACCGACCAATTCCGAGACCCAGTACTTC

d_call: .
v_call: TRBV6-5
j_call: TRBJ2-3
clone_size: few
cdr3_aa: CASKRGSGTDTQYF
cdr3_nt: TGTGCCAGCAAACGGGGATCCGGCACAGATACGCAGTATTTT

d_call: TRBD2
v_call: TRBV2
j_call: TRBJ2-1
clone_size: few
cdr3_aa: CASSGLAGGNEQFF
cdr3_nt: TGTGCCAGCAGTGGACTAGCGGGAGGTAATGAGCAGTTCTTC